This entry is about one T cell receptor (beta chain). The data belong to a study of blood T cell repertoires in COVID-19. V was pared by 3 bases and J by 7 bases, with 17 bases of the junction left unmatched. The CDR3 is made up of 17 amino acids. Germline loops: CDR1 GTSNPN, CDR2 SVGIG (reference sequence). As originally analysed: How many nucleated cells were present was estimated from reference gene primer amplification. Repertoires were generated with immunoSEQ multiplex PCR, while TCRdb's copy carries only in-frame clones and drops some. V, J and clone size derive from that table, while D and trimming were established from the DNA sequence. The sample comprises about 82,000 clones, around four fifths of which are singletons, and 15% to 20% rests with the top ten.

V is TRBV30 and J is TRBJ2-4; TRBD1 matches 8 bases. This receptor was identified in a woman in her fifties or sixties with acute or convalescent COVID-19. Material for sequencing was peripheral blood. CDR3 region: CAWSENLQGALGNIQYF. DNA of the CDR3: TGTGCCTGGAGCGAAAATCTGCAGGGGGCTTTAGGGAACATTCAGTACTTC.